The clone carrying this T cell receptor beta chain was detected a few times. Other DNA sequences in this sample translate to the same CDR3. The data derive from a study of OX40 agonist ivuxolimab in advanced cancers. V lost 3 bases and J 6 bases, leaving 15 bases between the germline ends. CDR3 length: 15 amino acids. Germline CDR1 reads SGHTA; CDR2 reads FQGTGA. Data came from immunoSEQ multiplex PCR; TCRdb stores just in-frame clones and leaves some out. In the table there are 43,000 or so clones, more than 70% of which are singletons. The rearrangement uses TRBV7-3 and TRBJ2-1; a possible D gene is TRBD2 (6 bases). This TCR was recovered from an adult with an advanced solid tumor such as melanoma, head and neck, liver or kidney cancer. The sample was CD4+ or CD8+ T cells sorted from blood, taken in a trial of the OX40 agonist ivuxolimab. The CDR3 coding sequence is TGTGCCAGCAGCTTTAGTCCCGGCGGGATCAATGAGCAGTTCTTC. This encodes CASSFSPGGINEQFF. Supplemented by reference TRBV7-3 and TRBJ2-1, the full variable domain reads GAGVSQTPSNKVTEKGKYVELRCDPISGHTALYWYRQSLGQGPEFLIYFQGTGAADDSGLPNDRFFAVRPEGSVSTLKIQRTERGDSAVYLCASSFSPGGINEQFFGPGTRLTVL.